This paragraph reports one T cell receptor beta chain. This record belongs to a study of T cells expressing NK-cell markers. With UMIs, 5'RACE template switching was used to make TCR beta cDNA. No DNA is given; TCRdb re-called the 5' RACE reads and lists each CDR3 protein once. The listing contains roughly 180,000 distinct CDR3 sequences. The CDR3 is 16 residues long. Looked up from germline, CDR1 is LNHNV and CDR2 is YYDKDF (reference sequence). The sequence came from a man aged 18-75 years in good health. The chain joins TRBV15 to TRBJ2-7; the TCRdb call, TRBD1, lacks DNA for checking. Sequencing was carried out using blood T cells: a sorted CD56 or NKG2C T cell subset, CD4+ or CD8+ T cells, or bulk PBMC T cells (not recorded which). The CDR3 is CATSRDAGHLFYEQYF.